This T cell receptor (beta chain) was identified during a study of blood T cell repertoires in COVID-19. As for the study in general: The United States, Italy and Spain provided the acute and convalescent COVID-19 samples. T cells, B-cell-depleted T cells, or PBMCs provided the cDNA or gDNA that served as material.

The assay was immunoSEQ multiplex PCR, and TCRdb's table has in-frame clones only and misses some. The data hold hundreds of thousands of clones, with 75% to 90% observed a single time. Study members were between about 18 and 95 years old and lived in 20 to 30 US regions. The study assigned cohorts using participant-reported clinical history. Germline CDR1 is SGHDT and CDR2 is YYEEEE. V shed 4 bases and J shed 6 bases, with 8 bases lying between them. The CDR3 consists of 12 residues. The sequencing input was PBMCs or T cells enriched from blood (not recorded which). The receptor was isolated from a young man who had recovered from COVID-19. This sequence joins TRBV5-6 and TRBJ1-5, with D possibly matching TRBD1 (6 bases). The DNA of the CDR3 is TGTGCCAGCAGCAGAGGGGGTCAGCCCCAGCATTTT. Its translation is CASSRGGQPQHF.